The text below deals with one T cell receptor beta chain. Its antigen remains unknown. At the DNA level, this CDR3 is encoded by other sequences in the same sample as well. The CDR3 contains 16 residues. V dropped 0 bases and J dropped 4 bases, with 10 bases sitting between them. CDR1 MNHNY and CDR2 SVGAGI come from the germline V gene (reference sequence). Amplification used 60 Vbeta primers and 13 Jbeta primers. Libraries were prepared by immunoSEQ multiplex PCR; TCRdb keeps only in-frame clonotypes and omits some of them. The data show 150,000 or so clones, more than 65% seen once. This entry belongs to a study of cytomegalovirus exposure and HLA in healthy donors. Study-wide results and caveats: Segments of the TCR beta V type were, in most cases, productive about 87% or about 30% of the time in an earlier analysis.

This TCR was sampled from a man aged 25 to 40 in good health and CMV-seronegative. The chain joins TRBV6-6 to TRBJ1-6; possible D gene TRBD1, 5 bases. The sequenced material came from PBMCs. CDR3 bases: TGTGCCAGCAGTTACTCGCAGGGAGGATATAATTCACCCCTCCACTTT. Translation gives CASSYSQGGYNSPLHF.